A single sample is the source of the 5 T cell receptor beta chains below, sequenced in a study of control samples from healthy donors and cancer patients. Clones were sequenced by immunoSEQ multiplex PCR, and TCRdb holds only the in-frame ones, with some missing. The sample contains roughly 170,000 clones, roughly 93% of which appear only once. The source material was blood. The receptors originated from a woman in her fifties or sixties in good health.

CDR3 DNA sequence: TGCGCCAGCAGCCAAGATGCAGGGACGATCTATGGCTACACCTTC. This encodes CASSQDAGTIYGYTF. This chain uses TRBV4-3 with TRBJ1-2; D possibly corresponds to TRBD1 (5 bases). CDR3 length: 15 amino acids. Germline CDR1 and CDR2: LGHNA and YSLEER. Trimming removed 0 bases from V and 4 bases from J, with 12 bases in between.

The chain combines TRBV6-1 with TRBJ2-7; the D is unclear. The V and J ends lost 1 base and 2 bases respectively, with 6 bases between them. CDR3 length equals 13 residues. The germline V gene has CDR1 MNHNS and CDR2 SASEGT. The CDR3 DNA follows: TGTGCCAGCAGTGAAGAGGCCCCCTACGAGCAGTACTTC. It specifies CASSEEAPYEQYF.

The V call is TRBV6-5, the J call TRBJ1-2; D remains ambiguous. CDR1 and CDR2 from the germline V gene are MNHEY and SVGAGI. The CDR3 runs to 13 residues. V shed 6 bases and J shed 0 bases, with 8 bases lying between them. The chain's CDR3 is CASSPGTNYGYTF. As DNA, the CDR3 is TGTGCCAGCAGCCCGGGGACTAACTATGGCTACACCTTC.

This chain connects TRBV4-3 to TRBJ1-2, with 7 bases that match TRBD1. V lost 4 bases to trimming and J lost 0 bases; unmatched junction nucleotides: 8. The length of the CDR3 is 16 residues. The germline V gene has CDR1 LGHNA and CDR2 YSLEER. CDR3 in amino acids: CASSRNIQGSNYGYTF. DNA of the CDR3: TGCGCCAGCAGCCGAAATATACAGGGGTCTAACTATGGCTACACCTTC.

The J gene is TRBJ1-1, the V gene TRBV6-2 or TRBV6-3; TRBD1 agrees at 7 bases. V shed 5 bases, J shed 7 bases, and the junction held 4 bases outside the gene matches. Germline V gene lookup returns CDR1 MNHEY and CDR2 SVGEGT. This CDR3 spans 12 amino acids. CDR3 DNA sequence: TGTGCCAGCAGTCGGGACAGTTTTGAAGCTTTCTTT. Protein: CASSRDSFEAFF.